The 13 T cell receptor beta chains below come from one sample, sequenced in a study of T cell responses to AZD1222 COVID-19 vaccine (dated by TCRdb to about 2021). The meaning of the sample's time point label: about 28 days (+/-7) after the second vaccine dose. The library came from the immunoSEQ multiplex PCR assay. The immuneACCESS repertoire file appears here via TCRdb, limited to in-frame rearrangements. These files lack a portion of the clones; in checked studies, under half of the deficit traces to unresolved V genes, and the cause of the others is not known. For this sample the table gives 100,000 to 130,000 clones, of which roughly 90% were detected only once. The ten top clones hold 8% to 10% of the sample. The sample in question was peripheral blood, obtained 28 days after the second AZD1222 dose. The receptors originated from an adult who received the AZD1222 COVID-19 vaccine.

The chain couples TRBV6-5 to TRBJ2-7; perhaps TRBD1 as D (5 bases). V shed 8 bases and J shed 2 bases, with 19 bases lying between them. CDR3 length equals 15 residues. Germline CDR1 is MNHEY and CDR2 is SVGAGI. The CDR3 here is CASGRTPDVTYEQYF. The CDR3, as DNA: TGTGCCAGCGGACGGACACCCGATGTCACCTACGAGCAGTACTTC.

The V gene is TRBV24-1, the J gene TRBJ2-2; D unclear. V lost 2 bases to trimming and J lost 9 bases, with 12 bases between them. CDR1 and CDR2 from the germline V gene are KGHDR and SFDVKD. The CDR3 extends over 14 amino acids. CDR3 residues: CATSDSTTDRELFF. The DNA of the CDR3 is TGTGCCACCAGTGATTCGACGACCGACAGGGAGCTGTTTTTT.

The rearrangement links TRBV11-2 to TRBJ1-4; D remains unclear. This CDR3 spans 15 amino acids. V lost 5 bases to trimming and J lost 0 bases, with 10 bases between them. Germline V CDR1 and CDR2: SGHAT, FQNNGV. CDR3 residues: CASSPSGSTNEKLFF. The CDR3 DNA is TGTGCCAGCAGCCCCTCTGGGTCAACTAATGAAAAACTGTTTTTT.

This clone was counted a few times. The chain links TRBV6-5 to TRBJ1-1; D remains ambiguous. Germline V lookup: CDR1 MNHEY, CDR2 SVGAGI. V dropped 6 bases and J dropped 1 base, with 15 bases sitting between them. This CDR3 region has 15 residues. The CDR3 protein is CASSLLRQANTEAFF. The CDR3 nucleotides are TGTGCCAGCAGCCTCCTTCGTCAGGCGAACACTGAAGCTTTCTTT.

As DNA, the CDR3 is TGTGCCAGCAGTCGGACTAGCCCTACCTACGAGCAGTACTTC. This sequence encodes CASSRTSPTYEQYF. The chain employs TRBV6-5 and TRBJ2-7, with 8 positions matching TRBD2. The CDR3 length is 14 residues. The junction had 5 bases not matched to a gene; V was cut back by 5 bases and J by 2 bases. Germline V gene lookup returns CDR1 MNHEY and CDR2 SVGAGI.

The chain links TRBV2 to TRBJ2-7; 7 bases match TRBD2. CDR3 length equals 13 residues. The germline V gene encodes CDR1 SNHLY and CDR2 FYNNEI. CDR3 protein: CVTGLADSYEQYF. The CDR3 DNA sequence: TGTGTCACCGGGCTAGCGGATTCCTACGAGCAGTACTTC.

This clone was seen just once. The chain couples TRBV6-4 to TRBJ2-7; D is uncertain. The germline gives CDR1 MRHNA, CDR2 SNTAGT. This CDR3 region has 14 residues. CDR3 region: CAKRQADSSYEQYF. In DNA form, the CDR3 reads TGTGCTAAGCGCCAGGCAGATTCCTCCTACGAGCAGTACTTC.

Only one count was recorded for this clone. The V gene is TRBV4-2, the J gene TRBJ1-1; D call uncertain. The CDR3 totals 15 residues. Germline CDR1 and CDR2: LGHNA and YNFKEQ. With 0 bases removed from V and 4 bases from J, the gap between germline ends came to 12 bases. CDR3 region: CASSQEPISSTEAFF. CDR3 DNA: TGTGCCAGCAGCCAAGAACCAATTAGTAGCACTGAAGCTTTCTTT.

V is TRBV19 and J is TRBJ1-1; 7 positions match TRBD1. V lost 7 bases, J lost 1 base, and 9 bases stayed unmatched. CDR3 length: 15 amino acids. Germline CDR1 reads LNHDA; CDR2 reads SQIVND (reference sequence). This CDR3 reads CASTLRQGTNTEAFF. CDR3 nucleotide sequence: TGTGCCAGTACCCTCAGACAGGGTACGAACACTGAAGCTTTCTTT. Based on the CDR3 plus reference TRBV19 and TRBJ1-1, the full variable domain is DGGITQSPKYLFRKEGQNVTLSCEQNLNHDAMYWYRQDPGQGLRLIYYSQIVNDFQKGDIAEGYSVSREKKESFPLTVTSAQKNPTAFYLCASTLRQGTNTEAFFGQGTRLTVV.

The chain uses TRBV7-9 and TRBJ1-5, with 9 positions matching TRBD1. This CDR3 is 16 amino acids long. V lost 6 bases to trimming and J lost 4 bases; unmatched junction nucleotides: 10. Germline V gene data show CDR1 as SEHNR and CDR2 as FQNEAQ (reference sequence). This CDR3 is CASSWGLGQGNQPQHF. CDR3 DNA sequence: TGTGCCAGCAGTTGGGGTTTGGGACAGGGTAATCAGCCCCAGCATTTT.

The chain couples TRBV27 to TRBJ2-2, with D perhaps TRBD2 (6 bases). V lost 5 bases to trimming and J lost 7 bases, with 17 bases between them. The CDR3 totals 15 residues. Germline V gene sequence: CDR1 MNHEY, CDR2 SMNVEV (reference sequence). The CDR3 DNA sequence: TGTGCCAGCAGTCCTATGGGGGGATCAGACGGGGAGCTGTTTTTT. It specifies CASSPMGGSDGELFF.

The chain combines TRBV10-3 with TRBJ1-3; 9 bases match TRBD1. The germline V gene encodes CDR1 ENHRY and CDR2 SYGVKD. The CDR3 has 14 amino acids. The J segment lost 0 bases and the V segment lost 6 bases, leaving 0 bases of the junction unmatched. The CDR3 loop is CAIRGQGSGNTIYF. CDR3 DNA: TGTGCCATCAGGGGACAGGGCTCTGGAAACACCATATATTTT.

The CDR3 DNA reads TGTGCCAGCAGTCGCCTGGGTGCCTACGAGCAGTACTTC. This sequence encodes CASSRLGAYEQYF. V gene TRBV6-5 combines with J gene TRBJ2-7, with unresolved D. The CDR3 consists of 13 residues. CDR1 and CDR2 (germline): MNHEY, SVGAGI. Trimming stripped 5 bases from V and 2 bases from J, with 10 bases between.